The 17 T cell receptor beta chains listed next were all sequenced from one sample in a study of T cell clonality in common variable immunodeficiency. Clones were read by immunoSEQ multiplex PCR, and TCRdb kept only the in-frame ones, dropping some. The sample includes under 65,000 clones, none of them occurring once. The sample comprised peripheral blood mononuclear cells. Receptors originate from a person between 18 and 75 years old in good health.

This clone was seen at least ten times. The read comes to an end 3 residues before the CDR3 does, leaving the germline J gene to fill in the end. The V call is TRBV5-6, the J call TRBJ1-2; D ambiguous. The CDR3 runs to 13 residues. Germline-derived CDR1 and CDR2 are SGHDT and YYEEEE. Incomplete CDR3 DNA: TGTGCCAGCAGCTTGGCTTTACAGTGGGGC. This translates into CASSLALQWG. The full CDR3 protein is CASSLALQWGYTF.

This clone occurred many times. Read sequence stops 3 residues before the CDR3 end, and the germline J gene provides the missing end. The chain couples TRBV3-1 (or the pseudogene TRBV3-2) to TRBJ2-2, with D perhaps TRBD1 or TRBD2 (6 bases each). This CDR3 is built from 16 residues. CDR1 and CDR2 (germline): LGHDT, YNNKEL (reference sequence). V was pared by 1 base and J by 4 bases, with 13 bases between. The CDR3 sequence is CASSQGRGGGTGELFF. Partial CDR3 DNA: TGTGCCAGCAGCCAAGGAAGAGGGGGAGGCACCGGGGAG.

This clone was seen at least ten times. The read ends 3 residues before the CDR3 terminus; that terminus is restored from the germline J gene. The chain joins TRBV9 to TRBJ2-4; 8 nucleotides match TRBD1. The CDR3 runs to 16 residues. V shed 2 bases, J shed 3 bases, and the junction held 7 bases outside the gene matches. Germline CDR1 and CDR2: SGDLS and YYNGEE. The CDR3 reads CASSVGITGGKNIQYF. CDR3 bases read: TGTGCCAGCAGCGTGGGGATTACAGGGGGCAAAAACATT.

This clone has ten or more counts. The read comes to an end 3 residues before the CDR3 does, leaving the germline J gene to fill in the end. The chain joins TRBV7-2 to TRBJ2-5; 9 bases line up with TRBD2. Germline CDR1 is SGHTA and CDR2 is FQGNSA. V shed 1 base, J shed 7 bases, and the junction held 4 bases outside the gene matches. The CDR3 covers 14 residues. Partial CDR3 DNA: TGTGCCAGCAGCTTAGGGCGGGGGGGGTGGACC. As protein: CASSLGRGGWT. The CDR3, in full, reads CASSLGRGGWTQYF.

Points on this clone: The read comes to an end 3 residues before the CDR3 does, leaving the germline J gene to fill in the end. The chain combines TRBV6-1 with TRBJ2-2; 7 bases map to TRBD2. Germline lookup yields CDR1 MNHNS and CDR2 SASEGT. The CDR3 consists of 15 residues. Partial CDR3 DNA: TGTGCCAGCAGTGAAGCGGGGGGGTCTAATGAAAAG. It translates to CASSEAGGSNEK. The full CDR3 reads CASSEAGGSNEKLFF.

This clone was seen many times. The read terminates 3 residues before the CDR3 end, so the remaining end is supplied by the germline J gene. This sequence joins TRBV7-7 and TRBJ2-7; 10 bases agree with TRBD1. The CDR3 runs to 15 residues. Germline lookup yields CDR1 SSHAT and CDR2 FNYEAQ (reference sequence). Trimming took 5 bases from V and 5 from J; bases not matched to a gene: 9. CDR3 DNA (partial): TGTGCCAGCAGCCCGGGGGACAGGGGAAGGGACGAG. Protein sequence: CASSPGDRGRDE. The whole CDR3 region reads CASSPGDRGRDEQYF. Looking up the rest from reference TRBV7-7 and TRBJ2-7 gives the full variable domain: GAGVSQSPRYKVTKRGQDVTLRCDPISSHATLYWYQQALGQGPEFLTYFNYEAQPDKSGLPSDRFSAERPEGSISTLTIQRTEQRDSAMYRCASSPGDRGRDEQYFGPGTRLTVT.

The sample holds many counts of this clone. The read falls 3 residues short of the CDR3 end, and the missing part is taken from the germline J gene. V gene TRBV5-1 combines with J gene TRBJ1-3; tentatively, D is TRBD1 (5 bases). From germline, CDR1 is SGHRS and CDR2 YFSETQ. Trimming pared 0 bases from V and 5 bases from J, leaving 9 bases between. This CDR3 is 14 amino acids long. The CDR3 DNA, read in part, is TGCGCCAGCAGCTTGGCAGGGCAGCGAAACACC. Protein sequence: CASSLAGQRNT. The CDR3 as a whole reads CASSLAGQRNTIYF.

At least ten counts were recorded for this clone. The read gets to within 3 residues of the CDR3 end, and the germline J gene fills in the rest. The chain combines TRBV5-4 with TRBJ1-2; D perhaps matches TRBD1 (6 bases). CDR1 is SGHNT, CDR2 YYREEE, per germline (reference sequence). There are 14 residues in the CDR3. The CDR3 spells CASSLVNRAQGYTF. CDR3 bases read: TGTGCCAGCAGCTTGGTTAACAGGGCCCAAGGC.

In this sample, this clone turned up many times. The read terminates 3 residues before the CDR3 end, so the remaining end is supplied by the germline J gene. V gene TRBV29-1 combines with J gene TRBJ1-1, with D tentatively TRBD1 (5 bases). The CDR3 sequence is 13 residues long. Germline V gives CDR1 SQVTM, CDR2 ANQGSEA. Deletions cut 4 bases from V and 5 bases from J, with 14 bases between. The sequenced CDR3 bases are TGCAGCGTTGTGGCCAGGGAGGGTACTGAA. It translates to CSVVAREGTE. The whole CDR3 region reads CSVVAREGTEAFF.

This clone was counted ten times or more. The CDR3 end lies 3 residues beyond the end of the read and is filled in from the germline J gene. This rearrangement joins TRBV27 to TRBJ2-7; 10 positions agree with TRBD2. After removal of 10 bases from V and 5 bases from J, the junction contained 5 bases not matched to a gene. This CDR3 is 12 amino acids long. CDR1 is MNHEY and CDR2 is SMNVEV in the germline V gene (reference sequence). The CDR3 DNA, read in part, is TGTGCCATCGGACTAGCGGTCAACGAG. This codes for CAIGLAVNE. The whole CDR3 sequence is CAIGLAVNEQYF.

This clone was seen at least ten times. The covered CDR3 bases are TGTGCCATACGCCGGCCGGACAGGGAACCAGATACG. Translated, it gives CAIRRPDREPDT. The entire CDR3 protein reads CAIRRPDREPDTQYF. The genes are TRBV10-3 and TRBJ2-3; 8 nucleotides line up with TRBD1. Sequencing ends 3 residues short of the CDR3 end; the germline J gene provides the rest. Trimming removed 9 bases from V and 4 bases from J; junction bases left unmatched: 12. This CDR3 is built from 15 residues. In germline, CDR1 is ENHRY, CDR2 SYGVKD.

This clone was seen ten or more times. Coverage ceases 3 residues before the CDR3 finishes, and the germline J gene fills in the end. The same CDR3 is also encoded by other DNA sequences in this sample. The V gene is TRBV19, the J gene TRBJ1-2; tentative D call: TRBD1 (6 bases). The CDR3 sequence is 13 residues long. Trimming cost V 8 bases and J 0 bases, with 10 bases left between them. Looked up from germline, CDR1 is LNHDA and CDR2 is SQIVND (reference sequence). The CDR3 is CASADRANYGYTF. Partial CDR3 DNA: TGTGCCAGTGCGGACAGAGCTAACTATGGC.

This clone was seen repeatedly, ten times or more. The read terminates 3 residues before the CDR3 end, so the remaining end is supplied by the germline J gene. V and J are TRBV2 and TRBJ2-1; 13 bases are a match to TRBD2. Germline loops: CDR1 SNHLY, CDR2 FYNNEI. This CDR3 comprises 16 residues. V lost 5 bases to trimming and J lost 4 bases; unmatched junction nucleotides: 5. CDR3 DNA (partial): TGTGCCAGCAGTTTGACTAGCGGGAGGCTTTACAATGAG. Translation gives CASSLTSGRLYNE. The CDR3 reads in full as CASSLTSGRLYNEQFF.

This clone showed up just a few times. The missing CDR3 end, 3 residues past where the read stops, is filled in from the germline J gene. The chain uses TRBV5-6 and TRBJ1-2; D ambiguous. The germline CDR1 and CDR2 sequences are SGHDT and YYEEEE. The CDR3 is 15 residues long. The sequenced CDR3 bases are TGTGCCAGCAGCTTGGAGCAGGAGGCTAAAGAGACC. Its translation: CASSLEQEAKET. The full CDR3 sequence reads CASSLEQEAKETYTF.

This clone was counted many times. The missing CDR3 end, 3 residues past where the read stops, is filled in from the germline J gene. The chain has TRBV11-3 and TRBJ1-1, with D uncertain. The CDR3 is made up of 15 amino acids. With 1 base removed from V and 1 base from J, the gap between germline ends came to 10 bases. Germline CDR1 and CDR2: SGHNT and YENEEA. CDR3 in amino acids: CASSLGTDRNTEAFF. CDR3 DNA, as far as it was read: TGTGCCAGCAGCTTAGGGACTGACCGGAACACTGAA.

There are a few counts of this clone. This sequence is one base from a far larger clone and is likely a read error. The read ends 3 residues before the CDR3 terminus; that terminus is restored from the germline J gene. The J gene is TRBJ2-2, the V gene TRBV6-1, with D perhaps matching TRBD1 (5 bases). The CDR3 runs 17 residues. Germline V gene data show CDR1 as MNHNS and CDR2 as SASEGT. The CDR3 bases that were read are TGTGCCAGCACTGAAACGGTCAGGGAAATTAAGACCGGGGAG. Translating gives CASTETVREIKTGE. In full, the CDR3 reads CASTETVREIKTGELFF.

This clone was observed many times. The sequence runs out 3 residues before the end of the CDR3; the remainder is reconstructed from the germline J gene. The same CDR3 also results from other DNA sequences found in this sample. V is TRBV5-4 and J is TRBJ2-3, with D hard to call. V shed 2 bases and J shed 8 bases, with 6 bases lying between them. Germline loops: CDR1 SGHNT, CDR2 YYREEE (reference sequence). The CDR3 sequence is 11 residues long. The sequenced part of the CDR3 DNA is TGTGCCAGCAGCTTTGGCAGTACG. Translating gives CASSFGST. The full CDR3 reads CASSFGSTQYF.